This T cell receptor beta chain was recorded in a study of human T cells and chemical hapten exposure. About the research overall: The patients, most of them female, presented with alopecia areata, totalis or universalis. Study-wide points: TCRs exceeding a frequency of 1 in 1000 stayed unchanged under DPC sensitization.

This sample's time point: patch test 2, 6 weeks after DPC sensitization. Indicated treatment: therapeutic diphenylcyclopropenone sensitization with weekly scalp DPC. Every patch test was put on after a blood sample was taken. Alopecia patients between 18 and 70 years old and suitable for DPC were used as donors. Via MiXCR, TCRdb re-called the RACE reads, giving one row per CDR3 protein. The sample has about 73,000 distinct CDR3 sequences; 7.5% to 9.5% are singletons. V lost 0 bases to trimming and J lost 0 bases; unmatched junction nucleotides: 9. The germline gives CDR1 LGHNA, CDR2 YNFKEQ. The length of the CDR3 is 18 residues. On this clonotype: Its cognate antigen is unknown.

V and J are TRBV4-2 and TRBJ2-7; the match to TRBD2 covers 9 bases. This receptor was taken from a woman aged 45-59 years with alopecia areata. Some clones in this sample may be carry-over from other donors' samples. Sequencing used whole blood, obtained in connection with sensitization to the hapten diphenylcyclopropenone (DPC). CDR3 sequence: CASSQEVLAGSRSYEQYF. The CDR3 DNA reads TGTGCCAGCAGCCAAGAGGTACTAGCGGGTTCACGCTCCTACGAGCAGTACTTC.